These 27 T cell receptor beta chains were sequenced from one sample in a study of blood T cell repertoires in COVID-19. Profiling relied on immunoSEQ multiplex PCR, and the TCRdb table lists in-frame clones only, not all of them. The sample consists of 200,000 to 250,000 clones, about 86% of them appearing once. The source material was peripheral blood. The receptors were gathered from a young woman who had recovered from COVID-19.

The J gene is TRBJ2-7, the V gene TRBV5-5; 9 nucleotides agree with TRBD1. Germline V lookup: CDR1 SGHKS, CDR2 YYEKEE (reference sequence). The CDR3 spans 15 residues. With V trimmed by 3 bases and J by 0 bases, 4 bases remained unmatched. CDR3 sequence: CASSSGQGGSYEQYF. CDR3 sequence (DNA): TGTGCCAGCAGCTCGGGACAGGGTGGCTCCTACGAGCAGTACTTC.

The genes are TRBV5-1 and TRBJ2-7; 9 bases are shared with TRBD2. V trimming: 0 bases; J trimming: 0 bases; junction bases outside the gene matches: 10. In germline, CDR1 is SGHRS, CDR2 YFSETQ. The CDR3 is made up of 18 amino acids. The CDR3 nucleotides read TGCGCCAGCAGCTTGGAGACTAGCGGTGCTAGGAGCTCCTACGAGCAGTACTTC. Translating gives CASSLETSGARSSYEQYF.

The chain is built from TRBV4-3 and TRBJ2-7; 7 nucleotides match TRBD1. V lost 2 bases, J lost 1 base, and 5 bases stayed unmatched. CDR1 LGHNA and CDR2 YSLEER come from the germline V gene. This CDR3 is built from 15 residues. In DNA form, the CDR3 reads TGCGCCAGCAGCCAACAGACAGGGCCTTCCTACGAGCAGTACTTC. Its translation is CASSQQTGPSYEQYF.

This clone was counted a few times. The V call is TRBV5-5, the J call TRBJ1-2; 7 positions match TRBD1. Germline lookup yields CDR1 SGHKS and CDR2 YYEKEE (reference sequence). This CDR3 is built from 16 residues. V lost 1 base, J lost 4 bases, and 10 bases stayed unmatched. The CDR3 spells CASSLYGDSLTYGYTF. The CDR3 nucleotides are TGTGCCAGCAGCTTGTATGGGGACAGCCTTACCTATGGCTACACCTTC.

With respect to this clone: The junction departs from the called germline gene at one end, perhaps through a read error. For the CDR3, the DNA is TGTGCCAGCAGTCCCGGGACAGGGGGCCGTCCCTTC. Its translation: CASSPGTGGRPF. The chain is built from TRBV6-2 or TRBV6-3 and TRBJ1-2; 12 bases fit TRBD1. Germline V CDR1 and CDR2: MNHEY, SVGEGT. CDR3 length: 12 amino acids.

The rearrangement joins TRBV19 to TRBJ2-2, with 10 bases aligning to TRBD1. The length of the CDR3 is 13 residues. From germline, CDR1 is LNHDA and CDR2 SQIVND (reference sequence). The trim removed 9 bases at V and 5 bases at J, leaving 3 bases unmatched. The chain's CDR3 is CASAGQGTGELFF. The CDR3 nucleotides are TGTGCCAGCGCGGGACAGGGGACCGGGGAGCTGTTTTTT.

The V gene is TRBV9, the J gene TRBJ2-5; tentatively, D is TRBD1 (6 bases). The CDR3 has 13 amino acids. Germline CDR1 is SGDLS and CDR2 is YYNGEE. The V end lost 5 bases, the J end lost 5 bases, and 13 bases lay between the germline ends. This CDR3 is CASSGWGQETQYF. For the CDR3, the DNA is TGTGCCAGCAGTGGTTGGGGGCAGGAGACCCAGTACTTC.

CDR3 region: CASSPTLAGGPTDTQYF. The CDR3 nucleotides read TGTGCCAGCAGCCCCACTTTAGCGGGGGGGCCGACAGATACGCAGTATTTT. The rearrangement uses TRBV11-2 and TRBJ2-3, with TRBD2 matching over 11 bases. CDR3 length: 17 amino acids. Germline assignment: CDR1 SGHAT and CDR2 FQNNGV. The junction had 10 bases not matched to a gene; V was cut back by 5 bases and J by 3 bases.

The chain uses TRBV3-1 (or the pseudogene TRBV3-2) and TRBJ1-5, with 9 bases that match TRBD1. Per the germline V gene, CDR1 is LGHDT and CDR2 is YNNKEL (reference sequence). V trimming: 3 bases; J trimming: 1 base; junction bases outside the gene matches: 10. The CDR3 loop spans 18 amino acids. CDR3 bases: TGTGCCAGCAGCCAGCAGGACAGGGGTTGGGTAAGCAATCAGCCCCAGCATTTT. As protein: CASSQQDRGWVSNQPQHF.

This clone was detected once. The V and J genes are TRBV12-3 or TRBV12-4 and TRBJ2-5; no definite D call. The CDR3 length is 12 residues. The V gene lost 3 bases and the J gene lost 5 bases, with 7 bases spanning the gap. In DNA form, the CDR3 reads TGTGCCAGCAGTTTCTTCGTGGAGACCCAGTACTTC. Translation gives CASSFFVETQYF.

This chain joins TRBV18 and TRBJ1-6, with D possibly matching TRBD1 (6 bases). Between the trimmed V and J ends, which lost 3 bases and 8 bases, there was a span of 8 bases. The CDR3 runs to 13 residues. The V gene's germline CDR1 is KGHSH and CDR2 LQKENI. In DNA, the CDR3 is TGTGCCAGCTCACCGGACAGTTATTCACCCCTCCACTTT. It codes for CASSPDSYSPLHF.

This clone was seen once. The V and J genes are TRBV2 and TRBJ2-7, with 7 bases matching TRBD1. V dropped 4 bases and J dropped 5; count of bases not matched to a gene: 8. Per the germline V gene, CDR1 is SNHLY and CDR2 is FYNNEI. The CDR3 runs to 14 residues. The CDR3 here is CASSGFGTANEQYF. CDR3 bases: TGTGCCAGCAGTGGTTTCGGGACAGCCAACGAGCAGTACTTC.

This clone has a single count. The chain recombines TRBV6-5 with TRBJ1-1; D gene unclear. V was shortened by 0 bases and J by 5 bases, with 13 bases between the two germline ends. CDR3 length equals 15 residues. The germline V gene encodes CDR1 MNHEY and CDR2 SVGAGI. CDR3 sequence: CASSYSTYQRTEAFF. CDR3 coding DNA: TGTGCCAGCAGTTACTCGACCTACCAGAGGACTGAAGCTTTCTTT.

The rearrangement links TRBV13 to TRBJ1-3; no clear D. Germline V lookup: CDR1 PRHDT, CDR2 FYEKMQ (reference sequence). This CDR3 contains 13 residues. V was trimmed by 1 base and J by 11 bases, leaving 12 bases between them. The CDR3, as DNA: TGTGCCAGCAGCTTAGTGAGTGGAGGTCCCATATATTTT. Translated, it gives CASSLVSGGPIYF.

V is TRBV29-1 and J is TRBJ2-6, with 7 bases matching TRBD1. The trim removed 1 base at V and 0 bases at J, leaving 3 bases unmatched. CDR1 is SQVTM, CDR2 ANQGSEA, per germline. CDR3 length equals 16 residues. The CDR3 nucleotides are TGCAGCGTTGAAGCCAGGGGGAGCTCTGGGGCCAACGTCCTGACTTTC. This encodes CSVEARGSSGANVLTF.

This clone was recorded many times. V is TRBV7-2 and J is TRBJ1-2, with 7 bases identical to TRBD1. The J segment lost 0 bases and the V segment lost 1 base, leaving 11 bases of the junction unmatched. CDR3 length: 18 residues. The germline gives CDR1 SGHTA, CDR2 FQGNSA. The CDR3 reads CASSLGRGLQTANYGYTF. The CDR3 DNA follows: TGTGCCAGCAGCTTAGGGAGGGGGCTACAGACGGCTAACTATGGCTACACCTTC.

The chain has TRBV9 and TRBJ1-4; 9 bases match TRBD1. Germline CDR1 reads SGDLS; CDR2 reads YYNGEE. The ends lost 4 bases at V and 8 bases at J; junction bases unmatched: 6. The CDR3 covers 14 residues. CDR3: CASSLGQGSEKLFF. As DNA, the CDR3 is TGTGCCAGCAGCTTGGGACAGGGAAGCGAAAAACTGTTTTTT.

The chain employs TRBV30 and TRBJ2-2, with 12 bases that match TRBD2. Per germline, CDR1 GTSNPN and CDR2 SVGIG (reference sequence). The J segment lost 6 bases and the V segment lost 3 bases, leaving 11 bases of the junction unmatched. The CDR3 extends over 17 amino acids. CDR3 coding DNA: TGTGCCTGGAGGAGACGAGGGCTAGCGGGGGGGCCCGGGGAGCTGTTTTTT. This sequence encodes CAWRRRGLAGGPGELFF.

The chain uses TRBV7-5 and TRBJ2-2; whether TRBD2, the table's D call, matches the DNA was not checked. TRBV7-5 is designated a pseudogene. There are 17 residues in the CDR3. CDR3 nucleotide sequence: TGTGTCAGAAGCGTTAGTCAAGCGGGGGAGAACACCGGGGAGCTGTTTTTT. Protein product: CVRSVSQAGENTGELFF.

The rearrangement uses TRBV13 and TRBJ2-7; possible D gene TRBD1, 5 bases. CDR3 length: 12 amino acids. In germline, CDR1 is PRHDT, CDR2 FYEKMQ (reference sequence). Between the trimmed V and J ends, which lost 7 bases and 6 bases, there was a span of 13 bases. DNA for the CDR3: TGTGCCAGCACCTCCCGTGGGGCCGAGCAGTACTTC. As protein: CASTSRGAEQYF.

In its sample, this clone was seen a few times. The CDR3 region has the DNA TGTGCCAGCAGCTTCGGGCGGGGGAACTCCTACGAGCAGTACTTC. Encoded protein: CASSFGRGNSYEQYF. The chain uses TRBV5-4 and TRBJ2-7; 7 nucleotides align to TRBD2. The CDR3 covers 15 residues. From germline, CDR1 is SGHNT and CDR2 YYREEE (reference sequence). The V and J ends lost 2 bases and 0 bases, in that order; junction bases with no gene match: 5.

V is TRBV4-2 and J is TRBJ1-6; possibly TRBD1 for D (6 bases). V was clipped by 0 bases and J by 7 bases, with 13 bases between them. This CDR3 is built from 16 residues. Germline CDR1 LGHNA, CDR2 YNFKEQ. As DNA, the CDR3 is TGTGCCAGCAGCCAAGAGGCGGCGGGGGCGAATTCACCCCTCCACTTT. Its translation is CASSQEAAGANSPLHF.

The chain recombines TRBV7-2 with TRBJ1-2; D gene unclear. The CDR3 is 14 amino acids. Germline V CDR1 and CDR2: SGHTA, FQGNSA. Trimming took 1 base from V and 8 from J, leaving 14 bases between them. CDR3 region: CASSLEGLEGGYTF. CDR3 DNA sequence: TGTGCCAGCAGCTTAGAGGGTCTGGAGGGAGGCTACACCTTC. Based on the CDR3 plus reference TRBV7-2 and TRBJ1-2, the full variable domain is GAGVSQSPSNKVTEKGKDVELRCDPISGHTALYWYRQSLGQGLEFLIYFQGNSAPDKSGLPSDRFSAERTGGSVSTLTIQRTQQEDSAVYLCASSLEGLEGGYTFGSGTRLTVV.

The genes are TRBV5-1 and TRBJ2-3; the D is unclear. Germline assignment: CDR1 SGHRS and CDR2 YFSETQ. The CDR3 totals 14 residues. V lost 4 bases and J 4 bases, leaving 13 bases between the germline ends. The CDR3 sequence is CASSPTPGADTQYF. The DNA of the CDR3 is TGCGCCAGCAGCCCCACCCCGGGTGCAGATACGCAGTATTTT.

This rearrangement joins TRBV10-2 to TRBJ2-7; TRBD1 agrees at 9 bases. Germline V gene sequence: CDR1 WSHSY, CDR2 SAAADI. Unmatched junction bases numbered 7, after V lost 8 bases and J lost 11 bases. The CDR3 covers 11 residues. The CDR3 region has the DNA TGCGCCAGCCGACAGGGGGAAGGGGAGTACTTC. It encodes CASRQGEGEYF.

The V call is TRBV18, the J call TRBJ2-5; 10 nucleotides agree with TRBD2. Trimming at V came to 2 bases and at J to 2 bases, leaving 5 bases not matched to a gene. Germline V CDR1 and CDR2: KGHSH, LQKENI. The CDR3 has 16 residues. The CDR3 DNA sequence: TGTGCCAGCTCACCAGTCCATAGCGGGGGGCAAGAGACCCAGTACTTC. The encoded protein is CASSPVHSGGQETQYF.

V gene TRBV5-1 combines with J gene TRBJ1-1, with D perhaps TRBD1 (5 bases). The CDR3 spans 13 residues. The germline V gene has CDR1 SGHRS and CDR2 YFSETQ. V was shortened by 4 bases and J by 7 bases, with 14 bases between the two germline ends. In DNA form, the CDR3 reads TGCGCCAGCAGCCCAAGCGGGGCCTATGAAGCTTTCTTT. Encoded protein: CASSPSGAYEAFF.